This is a list of T cell receptor beta chains from one sample in a study of cytomegalovirus exposure and HLA in healthy donors. Profiled with immunoSEQ multiplex PCR; TCRdb holds only in-frame clones, not every one. The data show some 160,000 clones, around 80% seen once. Sample: PBMCs. Receptors were obtained from a middle-aged man in good health and CMV-seronegative. Both conserved end residues are part of each CDR3. Fields, in order: CDR3 length, clone size, J gene, V gene, CDR3 protein. Clone size appears in some rows only: once, few, many, or a class for an expanded clone.

CDR3 length: 13; clone size: .; J gene: TRBJ1-2; V gene: TRBV5-1; CDR3 protein: CASSPQQPYGYTF
CDR3 length: 16; clone size: .; J gene: TRBJ2-7; V gene: TRBV7-2; CDR3 protein: CASSLGHSGSGYEQYF
CDR3 length: 13; clone size: .; J gene: TRBJ1-2; V gene: TRBV29-1; CDR3 protein: CSVERDRSYGYTF
CDR3 length: 15; clone size: .; J gene: TRBJ2-2; V gene: TRBV5-1; CDR3 protein: CASTYGTGGTGELFF
CDR3 length: 16; clone size: once; J gene: TRBJ2-7; V gene: TRBV11-3; CDR3 protein: CASSFFRDTKDYEQYF
CDR3 length: 14; clone size: .; J gene: TRBJ2-1; V gene: TRBV28; CDR3 protein: CASILTSGYNEQFF
CDR3 length: 14; clone size: few; J gene: TRBJ2-7; V gene: TRBV7-6; CDR3 protein: CASSLTQGAYEQYF
CDR3 length: 13; clone size: .; J gene: TRBJ2-7; V gene: TRBV30; CDR3 protein: CAWSRGNPYEQYF
CDR3 length: 17; clone size: .; J gene: TRBJ2-5; V gene: TRBV7-9; CDR3 protein: CSSSLGFLGAIQETQYF
CDR3 length: 13; clone size: .; J gene: TRBJ2-3; V gene: TRBV6-4; CDR3 protein: CASSDAPEDTQYF
CDR3 length: 14; clone size: .; J gene: TRBJ2-4; V gene: TRBV5-8; CDR3 protein: CASSLGGAKNIQYF
CDR3 length: 14; clone size: .; J gene: TRBJ1-2; V gene: TRBV5-4; CDR3 protein: CASSLLARDYGYTF
CDR3 length: 13; clone size: .; J gene: TRBJ2-3; V gene: TRBV4-1; CDR3 protein: CASSRVSTDTQYF
CDR3 length: 13; clone size: .; J gene: TRBJ2-2; V gene: TRBV25-1; CDR3 protein: CASSGAGTGELFF
CDR3 length: 13; clone size: .; J gene: TRBJ2-3; V gene: TRBV19; CDR3 protein: CASRYRVEDTQYF
CDR3 length: 15; clone size: .; J gene: TRBJ2-1; V gene: TRBV19; CDR3 protein: CASSISGRINNEQFF
CDR3 length: 11; clone size: few; J gene: TRBJ1-6; V gene: TRBV10-3; CDR3 protein: CAITVNSPLHF
CDR3 length: 14; clone size: few; J gene: TRBJ1-1; V gene: TRBV9; CDR3 protein: CASSIDRDDGEAFF
CDR3 length: 14; clone size: .; J gene: TRBJ1-1; V gene: TRBV4-2; CDR3 protein: CASSQTGQGWTAFF
CDR3 length: 14; clone size: .; J gene: TRBJ2-7; V gene: TRBV4-1; CDR3 protein: CASSQLGDPYEQYF
CDR3 length: 15; clone size: .; J gene: TRBJ1-1; V gene: TRBV9; CDR3 protein: CASSVGALRTTEAFF
CDR3 length: 14; clone size: .; J gene: TRBJ2-5; V gene: TRBV6-1; CDR3 protein: CASLQATVFETQYF
CDR3 length: 16; clone size: .; J gene: TRBJ2-1; V gene: TRBV9; CDR3 protein: CASSLIGTSGRYEQFF
CDR3 length: 12; clone size: .; J gene: TRBJ1-3; V gene: TRBV2; CDR3 protein: CASSEGGNTIYF
CDR3 length: 12; clone size: few; J gene: TRBJ2-5; V gene: TRBV29-1; CDR3 protein: CSVGGAEETQYF
CDR3 length: 15; clone size: .; J gene: TRBJ2-1; V gene: TRBV4-1; CDR3 protein: CASSQVGGVYNEQFF
CDR3 length: 15; clone size: .; J gene: TRBJ1-2; V gene: TRBV15; CDR3 protein: CATSRGQGSDYGCTF
CDR3 length: 15; clone size: .; J gene: .; V gene: TRBV5-5; CDR3 protein: CASSLSGPSSYEQYF
CDR3 length: 11; clone size: .; J gene: TRBJ1-4; V gene: TRBV27; CDR3 protein: CASRTNEKLFF
CDR3 length: 14; clone size: .; J gene: TRBJ2-2; V gene: TRBV6-1; CDR3 protein: CASLVRGTAGELFF
CDR3 length: 17; clone size: .; J gene: TRBJ2-1; V gene: TRBV7-6; CDR3 protein: CASSLVPAGGVFNEQFF
CDR3 length: 15; clone size: .; J gene: TRBJ2-1; V gene: TRBV9; CDR3 protein: CASSVSGRAVNEQFF
CDR3 length: 13; clone size: .; J gene: TRBJ2-5; V gene: TRBV12-5; CDR3 protein: CASGYSGTETQYF
CDR3 length: 15; clone size: .; J gene: TRBJ1-2; V gene: TRBV5-1; CDR3 protein: CASSLGGHPNYGYTF
CDR3 length: 16; clone size: once; J gene: TRBJ2-2; V gene: TRBV10-3; CDR3 protein: CAISESRPETAGELFF
CDR3 length: 13; clone size: once; J gene: TRBJ2-2; V gene: TRBV25-1; CDR3 protein: CASSALLAGRLFF
CDR3 length: 17; clone size: .; J gene: TRBJ1-2; V gene: TRBV11-3; CDR3 protein: CASSLRDREGRVDGYTF
CDR3 length: 16; clone size: .; J gene: TRBJ2-7; V gene: TRBV5-1; CDR3 protein: CASSLEWTSGSYEQYF
CDR3 length: 18; clone size: .; J gene: TRBJ1-5; V gene: TRBV21-1; CDR3 protein: CASSKTGLLQGPNQPQHF
CDR3 length: 14; clone size: .; J gene: TRBJ2-7; V gene: TRBV27; CDR3 protein: CASRAGGPSYEQYF
CDR3 length: 17; clone size: .; J gene: TRBJ1-2; V gene: TRBV7-2; CDR3 protein: CASSLGLWGAENYGYTF
CDR3 length: 14; clone size: .; J gene: TRBJ2-3; V gene: TRBV28; CDR3 protein: CASSLAGVADTQYF
CDR3 length: 15; clone size: .; J gene: TRBJ1-4; V gene: TRBV5-6; CDR3 protein: CASSLRPGQGVKLFF
CDR3 length: 15; clone size: .; J gene: TRBJ2-3; V gene: TRBV7-3; CDR3 protein: CASSLTPGGTDTQYF
CDR3 length: 16; clone size: .; J gene: TRBJ2-1; V gene: TRBV6-5; CDR3 protein: CASSYKGLAAYNEQFF
CDR3 length: 15; clone size: .; J gene: TRBJ2-1; V gene: TRBV11-3; CDR3 protein: CASSLRRGAYNEQFF
CDR3 length: 15; clone size: .; J gene: TRBJ2-5; V gene: TRBV30; CDR3 protein: CAWGQGLAGEETQYF
CDR3 length: 13; clone size: .; J gene: TRBJ1-1; V gene: TRBV7-9; CDR3 protein: CSSSSRDSTEAFF
CDR3 length: 13; clone size: .; J gene: TRBJ1-5; V gene: TRBV6-5; CDR3 protein: CASSYSGQGAWHF
CDR3 length: 13; clone size: .; J gene: TRBJ2-3; V gene: TRBV11-1; CDR3 protein: CASSPPGGNTQYF
CDR3 length: 14; clone size: .; J gene: TRBJ2-7; V gene: TRBV4-1; CDR3 protein: CASSQGYAGDEQYF
CDR3 length: 14; clone size: .; J gene: TRBJ1-2; V gene: TRBV27; CDR3 protein: CASSPGQGAWGYTF
CDR3 length: 16; clone size: .; J gene: TRBJ2-1; V gene: TRBV29-1; CDR3 protein: CSVGTVASCSYNEQFF
CDR3 length: 12; clone size: .; J gene: TRBJ2-7; V gene: TRBV7-8; CDR3 protein: CASSLAGEGQYF